Here is one T cell receptor beta chain with its context. Its antigen target is currently unknown. No qualities accompany the bases; no much larger clone lies one base away. The data were taken from a study of OX40 agonist ivuxolimab in advanced cancers. Background for the entire study: The costimulatory receptor OX40 (CD134) was targeted by ivuxolimab, a fully human IgG2 agonistic monoclonal antibody. Intravenous ivuxolimab was administered to patients every 2 weeks at six dose levels: 0.01, 0.1, 0.3, 1.5, 3 and 10 mg/kg. Among the roughly 52 dose-escalation patients, around 20 had hepatocellular carcinoma, roughly 15 melanoma, 9 renal cell carcinoma and 9 head and neck cancer. In the dose-escalation cohort, nearly 85% of patients were male, and the mean age was roughly 56 years with a range of roughly 23 to 79. Patients were allowed to have had prior anti-PD-1, anti-PD-L1 or anti-CTLA-4 therapy, and approximately 41% of the dose-escalation patients had previously received checkpoint inhibitors. Three dose-escalation patients achieved partial responses, one with hepatocellular carcinoma and two with cutaneous melanoma. The point of sequencing TCRbeta in the periphery was to test whether ivuxolimab changed TCR sequence diversity and drove clonal T-cell expansion. The paper reports the monotherapy dose-escalation portion (N of about 50 patients) of the phase I ivuxolimab trial.

The trial excluded patients who had a history of autoimmune disease or who were on systemic immunosuppression. Peripheral blood for TCR sequencing was collected from all dose cohorts at baseline, on cycle 4 day 1, and on cycle 7 day 1. The samples were taken from a phase I, first-in-human, multicenter, open-label dose-escalation trial of ivuxolimab. The trial enrolled adults with locally advanced or metastatic head and neck squamous cell, hepatocellular, melanoma or renal cell carcinoma. Before TCR sequencing, CD4+ and CD8+ T cells were separately sorted from peripheral blood. Findings and caveats that apply to the study as a whole: After ivuxolimab, CD8+ T cells had more expanded clones than CD4+ T cells on average. The antigen specificity of the clonally expanded peripheral T cells was not determined. At doses of 0.1 to 3.0 mg/kg, clonal expansion of both CD4+ and CD8+ blood T cells was observed from baseline to week 6. Low levels of normalized T-cell clonal expansion were also shown by some nonresponding patients. Partial responders in the 0.1-3.0 mg/kg groups had among the lowest normalized peripheral clonal expansion, especially among CD8+ T cells.

The germline V gene (reference sequence) provides CDR1 LNHDA and CDR2 SQIVND. The CDR3 numbers 14 residues from cysteine through phenylalanine. This entry keeps only the CDR3 DNA: 42 bases, framed from base 1. V gives up 6 bases and J gives up 6 bases, and the segment between their germline ends measures 14 bases. To sequence the TCRbeta CDR3 region, genomic DNA was isolated from the sorted cells. The immunoSEQ Assay was used to sequence the TCRbeta CDR3 regions. Not all clones reach the TCRdb copy of this immuneACCESS table, which keeps in-frame sequences only. Checked studies attribute under half of the gap to unresolved V genes and leave the rest unexplained. The sample contains tens of thousands of clones, 70% to 90% of them found a single time. Together, the top ten hold roughly a sixth of the sample.

The sequence was obtained from an adult with an advanced solid tumor such as melanoma, head and neck, liver or kidney cancer. The chain uses TRBV19 and TRBJ1-4; the D gene is perhaps TRBD1, on 6 matching bases. The sample here was CD4+ or CD8+ T cells sorted from blood, taken in a trial of the OX40 agonist ivuxolimab. The bases read TGTGCCAGTAGGCTACAGGGTGGAGATGAAAAACTGTTTTTT. Translated, this gives CASRLQGGDEKLFF.